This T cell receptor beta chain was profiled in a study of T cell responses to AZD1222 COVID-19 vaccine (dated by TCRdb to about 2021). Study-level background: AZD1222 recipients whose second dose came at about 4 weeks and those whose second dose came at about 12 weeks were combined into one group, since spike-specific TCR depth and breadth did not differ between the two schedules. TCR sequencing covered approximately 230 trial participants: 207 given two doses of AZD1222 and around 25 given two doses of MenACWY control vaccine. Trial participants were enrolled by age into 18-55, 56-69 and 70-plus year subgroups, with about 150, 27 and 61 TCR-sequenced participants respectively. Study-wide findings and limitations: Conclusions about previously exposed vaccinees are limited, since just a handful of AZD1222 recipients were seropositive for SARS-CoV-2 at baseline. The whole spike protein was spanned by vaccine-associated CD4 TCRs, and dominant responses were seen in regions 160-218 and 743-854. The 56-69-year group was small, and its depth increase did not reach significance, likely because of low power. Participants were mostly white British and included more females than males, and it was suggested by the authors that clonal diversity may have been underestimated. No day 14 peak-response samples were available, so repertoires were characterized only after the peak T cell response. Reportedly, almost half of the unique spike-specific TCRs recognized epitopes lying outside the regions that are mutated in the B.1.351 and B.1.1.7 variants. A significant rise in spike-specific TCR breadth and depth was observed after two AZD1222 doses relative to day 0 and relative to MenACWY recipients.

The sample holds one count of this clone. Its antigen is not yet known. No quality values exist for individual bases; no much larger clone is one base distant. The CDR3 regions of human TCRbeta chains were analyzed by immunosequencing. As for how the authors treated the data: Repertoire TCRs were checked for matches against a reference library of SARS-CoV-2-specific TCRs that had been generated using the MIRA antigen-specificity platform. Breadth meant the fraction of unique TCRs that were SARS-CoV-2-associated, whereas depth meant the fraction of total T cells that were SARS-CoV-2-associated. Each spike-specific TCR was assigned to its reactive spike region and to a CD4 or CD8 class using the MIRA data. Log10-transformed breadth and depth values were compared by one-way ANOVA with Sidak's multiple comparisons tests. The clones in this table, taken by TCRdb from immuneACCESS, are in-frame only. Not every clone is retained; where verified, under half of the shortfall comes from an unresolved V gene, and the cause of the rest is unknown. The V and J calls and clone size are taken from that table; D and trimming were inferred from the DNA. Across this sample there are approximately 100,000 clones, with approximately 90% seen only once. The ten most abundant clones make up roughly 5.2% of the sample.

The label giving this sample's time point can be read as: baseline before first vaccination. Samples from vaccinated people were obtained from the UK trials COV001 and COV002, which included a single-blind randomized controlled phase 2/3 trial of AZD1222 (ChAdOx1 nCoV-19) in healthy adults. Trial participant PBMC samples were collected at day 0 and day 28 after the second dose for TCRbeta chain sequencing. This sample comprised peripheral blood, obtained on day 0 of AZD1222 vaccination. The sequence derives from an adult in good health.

At the DNA level, the sequence is TGTGCCAGCAGCTTAGATCTGCGCACAGATACGCAGTATTTT. Its translation is CASSLDLRTDTQYF. The rearrangement joined TRBV11-2 to TRBJ2-3; the D gene is not confidently resolved. CDR1 is given as SGHAT and CDR2 as FQNNGV, both from the germline V gene. V drops 0 bases and J drops 1 base, leaving 5 bases in between. The CDR3, from cysteine to phenylalanine, totals 14 residues. Only the CDR3 part of the read is kept: 42 bases, read in frame from the first base.